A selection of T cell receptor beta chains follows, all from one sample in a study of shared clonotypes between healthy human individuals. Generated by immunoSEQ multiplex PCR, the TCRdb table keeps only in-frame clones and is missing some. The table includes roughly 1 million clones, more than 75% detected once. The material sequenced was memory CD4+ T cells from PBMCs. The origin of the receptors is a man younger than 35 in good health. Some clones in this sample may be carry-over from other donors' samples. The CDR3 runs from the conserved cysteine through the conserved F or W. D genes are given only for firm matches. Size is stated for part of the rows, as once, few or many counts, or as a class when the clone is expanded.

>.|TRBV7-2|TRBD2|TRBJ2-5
CASSIKAGAGETQYF
TGTGCCAGCAGCATAAAAGCGGGAGCGGGAGAGACCCAGTACTTC
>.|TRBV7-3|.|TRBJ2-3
CASSPNLITDTQYF
TGTGCCAGCAGCCCTAACCTTATCACAGATACGCAGTATTTT
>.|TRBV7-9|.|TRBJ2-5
CASRPTGGSGGETQYF
TGTGCCAGCAGGCCGACGGGGGGCTCTGGCGGAGAGACCCAGTACTTC
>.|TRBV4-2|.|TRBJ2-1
CASSLGGDNEQFF
TGTGCCAGCAGCCTAGGCGGGGACAATGAGCAGTTCTTC
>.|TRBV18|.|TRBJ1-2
CASSSTVSNYGYTF
TGTGCCAGCTCCTCGACAGTCTCTAACTATGGCTACACCTTC
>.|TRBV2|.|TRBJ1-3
CASSERADPGNTIYF
TGTGCCAGCAGTGAAAGGGCAGATCCTGGAAACACCATATATTTT
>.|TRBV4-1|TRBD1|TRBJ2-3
CASSQVEGQGITDTQYF
TGCGCCAGCAGCCAAGTTGAGGGACAGGGAATCACAGATACGCAGTATTTT
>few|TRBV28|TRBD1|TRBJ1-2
CASSTWGTGYGYTF
TGTGCCAGCAGTACCTGGGGGACAGGGTATGGCTACACCTTC
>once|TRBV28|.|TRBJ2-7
CATGTLFMEQYF
TGTGCCACCGGGACTCTCTTTATGGAGCAGTACTTC
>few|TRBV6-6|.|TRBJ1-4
CASSYSSEAGTTAF
TGTGCCAGCAGTTACTCGAGTGAGGCCGGCACTACTGCTTTT
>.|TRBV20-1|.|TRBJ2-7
CSVDSSYEQYF
TGCAGTGTAGACAGCTCCTACGAGCAGTACTTC
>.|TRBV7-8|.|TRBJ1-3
CASSLFRAGNTIYF
TGTGCCAGCAGCCTCTTCAGGGCCGGAAACACCATATATTTT
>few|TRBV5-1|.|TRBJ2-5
CASSPGHRRVFETQYF
TGCGCCAGCAGCCCCGGACATCGACGGGTCTTCGAGACCCAGTACTTC
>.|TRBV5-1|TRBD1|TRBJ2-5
CASLKGTEQETQYF
TGCGCCAGCTTAAAAGGGACAGAGCAAGAGACCCAGTACTTC
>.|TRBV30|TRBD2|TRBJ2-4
CAWSTSGRNIQYF
TGTGCCTGGAGCACTAGCGGAAGGAACATTCAGTACTTC
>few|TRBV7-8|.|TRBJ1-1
CASSFLGGGNTEAFF
TGTGCCAGCAGCTTTCTGGGTGGGGGTAACACTGAAGCTTTCTTT
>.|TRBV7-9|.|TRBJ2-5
CASSLLRQDETQYF
TGTGCCAGCAGCTTATTGCGGCAGGACGAGACCCAGTACTTC
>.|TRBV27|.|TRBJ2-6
CASSSTSSGANVLTF
TGTGCCAGCAGCTCCACTAGCTCTGGGGCCAACGTCCTGACTTTC
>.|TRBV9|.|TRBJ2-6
CASSVLLSSGANVLTF
TGTGCCAGCAGCGTACTGTTAAGCTCTGGGGCCAACGTCCTGACTTTC
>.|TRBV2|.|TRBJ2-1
CASLKPRGDVYEQFF
TGTGCCAGCTTAAAGCCCCGAGGGGATGTCTATGAGCAGTTCTTC
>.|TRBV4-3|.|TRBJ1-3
CASSQVGAHSGNTIYF
TGCGCCAGCAGCCAAGTGGGGGCCCACTCTGGAAACACCATATATTTT
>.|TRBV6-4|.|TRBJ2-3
CASTQKTSKDTQYF
TGTGCCAGCACCCAGAAGACAAGTAAGGATACGCAGTATTTT
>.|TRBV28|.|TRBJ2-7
CASRSIRRPYEQYF
TGTGCCAGCAGGTCGATCCGTAGACCCTACGAGCAGTACTTC
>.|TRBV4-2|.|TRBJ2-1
CASSQQVQRTYNEQFF
TGTGCCAGCAGCCAACAGGTCCAGCGGACCTACAATGAGCAGTTCTTC
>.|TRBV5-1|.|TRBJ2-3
CASSLVTGPDTQYF
TGCGCCAGCAGCTTGGTTACAGGCCCCGATACGCAGTATTTT
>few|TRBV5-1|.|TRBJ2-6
CASSLFSSGANVLTF
TGCGCCAGCAGCCTATTCAGCTCTGGGGCCAACGTCCTGACTTTC
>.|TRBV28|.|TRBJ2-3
CASSLRTDTQYF
TGTGCCAGCAGCCTCAGGACAGATACGCAGTATTTT
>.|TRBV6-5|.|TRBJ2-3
CASSLVRLDTQYF
TGTGCCAGCAGTTTGGTCCGCTTGGATACGCAGTATTTT
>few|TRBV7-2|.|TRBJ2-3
CASSPQGGTTDTQYF
TGTGCCAGCAGCCCCCAGGGAGGCACCACAGATACGCAGTATTTT
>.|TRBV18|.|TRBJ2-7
CASSPHVDSYEQYF
TGTGCCAGCTCACCACATGTCGACTCCTACGAGCAGTACTTC
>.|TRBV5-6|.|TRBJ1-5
CASSLIGGNQPQHF
TGTGCCAGCAGCTTAATCGGGGGCAATCAGCCCCAGCATTTT
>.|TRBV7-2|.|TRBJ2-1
CASSPSMEQFF
TGTGCCAGCAGCCCAAGCATGGAGCAGTTCTTC
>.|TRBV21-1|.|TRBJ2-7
CASTSRTTSTPGEQYF
TGTGCCAGCACCTCCAGGACGACTAGCACACCGGGGGAGCAGTACTTC
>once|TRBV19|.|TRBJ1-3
CASSVTGSNSGNTIYF
TGTGCCAGTAGTGTGACAGGATCAAACTCTGGAAACACCATATATTTT
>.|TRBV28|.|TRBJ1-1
CASSLRAIRNTEAFF
TGTGCCAGCAGTTTAAGGGCGATAAGGAACACTGAAGCTTTCTTT
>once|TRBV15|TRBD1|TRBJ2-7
CATSITGTGTYEQYF
TGTGCCACCAGCATTACCGGGACAGGAACCTACGAGCAGTACTTC
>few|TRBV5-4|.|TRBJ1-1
CASSPRFMNTEAFF
TGTGCCAGCAGCCCGAGATTCATGAACACTGAAGCTTTCTTT
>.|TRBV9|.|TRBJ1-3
CASSRDLLGSGNTIYF
TGTGCCAGCAGCCGGGACCTTCTGGGGTCTGGAAACACCATATATTTT
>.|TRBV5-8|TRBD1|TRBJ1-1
CASSFGGGRDTEAFF
TGTGCCAGCAGCTTTGGAGGGGGCCGTGACACTGAAGCTTTCTTT
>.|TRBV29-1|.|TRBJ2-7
CSVEEVQGGYEQYF
TGCAGCGTTGAAGAGGTTCAGGGCGGCTACGAGCAGTACTTC